This T cell receptor beta chain comes out of a study of blood T cell repertoires in COVID-19. Study information: The cDNA or gDNA used as material had been derived from T cells, B-cell-depleted T cells, or PBMCs.

Using immunoSEQ multiplex PCR, the repertoire was profiled, and TCRdb retains in-frame clones only, with some absent. The sample carries 85,000 to 120,000 clones, approximately 90% recorded once. This clone appeared a single time. The sequence was obtained from a woman between 50 and 59 years old with COVID-19, enrolled during active disease. Sequenced material: peripheral blood.

As DNA, the CDR3 is TGCAGCGTTGAAAGTAGGAGGGGATATGGCACTGAAGCTTTCTTT. Translating it yields CSVESRRGYGTEAFF. The chain has TRBV29-1 and TRBJ1-1; D possibly corresponds to TRBD1 (5 bases). Trimming cost V 2 bases and J 4 bases, with 17 bases left between them. The germline V gene encodes CDR1 SQVTM and CDR2 ANQGSEA. This CDR3 comprises 15 residues.